The 10 T cell receptor beta chains below come from one sample, sequenced in a study of CD8 T cells in Susac syndrome. When the RNA was reverse transcribed, random hexamers were used with an input of roughly 0.45 to 1 ug. From the immunoSEQ multiplex PCR reads, TCRdb called clonotypes with MiXCR, one entry per CDR3 protein. Among about 300,000 distinct CDR3 sequences listed, about 85% were seen once. Sequencing was carried out using CD8+ T cells from PBMCs. Receptors were obtained from a human donor with multiple sclerosis.

This chain joins TRBV20-1 and TRBJ2-3; 13 positions agree with TRBD2. The germline gives CDR1 DFQATT, CDR2 SNEGSKA (reference sequence). The CDR3 contains 18 residues. The V segment lost 6 bases and the J segment 0 bases; nucleotides outside the gene matches: 12. The CDR3 DNA is TGCAGTGCCCCAGGACTAGCGGGAGAGTCGCTTAGCACAGATACGCAGTATTTT. Encoded protein: CSAPGLAGESLSTDTQYF.

This clonotype was seen just once. V usage is TRBV28 and J usage is TRBJ1-5; 8 bases line up with TRBD1. The CDR3 has 15 residues. The germline V gene has CDR1 MDHEN and CDR2 SYDVKM. The V and J ends lost 3 bases and 4 bases, in that order; junction bases with no gene match: 5. The CDR3 sequence: CASSLTGVVNQPQHF. CDR3 sequence (DNA): TGTGCCAGCAGTTTGACAGGGGTCGTTAATCAGCCCCAGCATTTT.

The rearrangement joins TRBV12-3 or TRBV12-4 to TRBJ1-5; perhaps TRBD1 as D (6 bases). The CDR3 extends over 16 amino acids. The V end was cut by 4 bases, the J end by 0 bases, with 13 bases between. In nucleotides, the CDR3 is TGTGCCAGCAGTTGGGACACCAGATATAGCAATCAGCCCCAGCATTTT. Its translation is CASSWDTRYSNQPQHF.

The chain employs TRBV27 and TRBJ2-1, with unresolved D. CDR1 MNHEY and CDR2 SMNVEV come from the germline V gene (reference sequence). Trimming cost V 6 bases and J 6 bases, with 12 bases left between them. The CDR3 loop spans 13 amino acids. In DNA form, the CDR3 reads TGTGCCAGCAGCCCGATGACCTTCAATGAGCAGTTCTTC. Its protein product is CASSPMTFNEQFF.

This clonotype was counted a few times. The CDR3 here is CASSLPGTGEQYF. The CDR3 bases are TGCGCCAGCAGCCTGCCCGGGACAGGCGAGCAGTACTTC. The genes are TRBV5-1 and TRBJ2-7; 8 bases are a match to TRBD1. From germline, CDR1 is SGHRS and CDR2 YFSETQ. V lost 4 bases, J lost 6 bases, and 6 bases stayed unmatched. The CDR3 is 13 amino acids.

The chain's CDR3 is CSVGEHRGWQETQYF. The CDR3 DNA sequence: TGCAGCGTCGGGGAACACAGGGGGTGGCAAGAGACCCAGTACTTC. The chain links TRBV29-1 to TRBJ2-5; 8 bases line up with TRBD1. This CDR3 contains 15 residues. J gave up 2 bases and V 6 bases, and 11 bases lay outside the gene matches. The germline V gene has CDR1 SQVTM and CDR2 ANQGSEA.

This clonotype appeared once. The V gene is TRBV9, the J gene TRBJ1-1; D is uncertain. Trimming left V 6 bases short and J 2 bases short, with 8 bases between. The CDR3 extends over 12 amino acids. The V gene's germline CDR1 is SGDLS and CDR2 YYNGEE. The CDR3 DNA reads as TGTGCCAGCACACCGACAAACACTGAAGCTTTCTTT. It is translated as CASTPTNTEAFF.

This chain connects TRBV28 to TRBJ1-2; D gene uncertain. CDR1 is MDHEN, CDR2 SYDVKM, per germline. V was cut by 2 bases and J by 5 bases, with 18 bases left in between. The CDR3 spans 16 residues. The CDR3 DNA follows: TGTGCCAGCAGTTTAACCGACCTGACCCCGATTTATGGCTACACCTTC. Protein: CASSLTDLTPIYGYTF.

The chain links TRBV28 to TRBJ1-5, with no clear D. The CDR3 totals 13 residues. V was pared by 7 bases and J by 9 bases, with 16 bases between. Germline V CDR1 and CDR2: MDHEN, SYDVKM. Here the CDR3 reads CASTPSTSRPQHF. The CDR3 DNA follows: TGTGCCAGCACCCCCAGTACCTCACGGCCCCAGCATTTT.

This chain joins TRBV7-3 and TRBJ2-2; D uncertain. The germline CDR1 and CDR2 sequences are SGHTA and FQGTGA. The CDR3 length is 17 residues. Between the trimmed V and J ends, which lost 3 bases and 0 bases, there was a span of 14 bases. The CDR3 protein is CASSFESSGPNTGELFF. CDR3 in DNA: TGTGCCAGCAGCTTCGAGTCGTCAGGTCCGAACACCGGGGAGCTGTTTTTT.